This T cell receptor beta chain originates from a study of tumor and adjacent non-tumor tissue in lung cancer. Findings and limits, study-wide: Tumor tissue had significantly higher TCR diversity than normal lung. Shorter survival was associated with higher TCR diversity in tumors. Tumor repertoires had a smaller top 100 clone share than normal lung.

About this clonotype: The target antigen is unknown. A much larger clone differs from this one at a single base, so this may be a read error.

Three rounds of nested PCR, following a modified ARM-PCR protocol, produced the TCRbeta library. Each CDR3 protein is one row after TCRdb ran MiXCR on the multiplex PCR reads. This table has approximately 150,000 distinct CDR3 sequences, approximately 64% appearing once. CDR1 LGHNT and CDR2 FRNRAP come from the germline V gene. There are 16 residues in the CDR3. No cell sorting was done before RNA was extracted from the tissue. V usage is TRBV12-5 and J usage is TRBJ1-1; 8 nucleotides align to TRBD1. Sequencing was carried out using lung tumor tissue. This clonotype was sampled from a man aged 55 to 70 with small cell lung cancer. CDR3 sequence (DNA): TGTGATAGTGGTTGGATGACAGGGGATGGGAACACTGAAGCTTTCTTT. Translated, it gives CDSGWMTGDGNTEAFF. Full variable domain (rest looked up from reference TRBV12-5 and TRBJ1-1): DARVTQTPRHKVTEMGQEVTMRCQPILGHNTVFWYRQTMMQGLELLAYFRNRAPLDDSGMPKDRFSAEMPDATLATLKIQPSEPRDSAVYFCDSGWMTGDGNTEAFFGQGTRLTVV.